This T cell receptor beta chain was profiled in a study of control samples from healthy donors and cancer patients. Germline lookup yields CDR1 SGHRS and CDR2 YFSETQ. The CDR3 length is 14 residues. Deletions cut 2 bases from V and 4 bases from J, with 10 bases between. Assay: immunoSEQ multiplex PCR; the TCRdb copy retains only in-frame clones and omits some. This table has 150,000 to 200,000 clones, about 91% appearing once. V gene TRBV5-1 combines with J gene TRBJ2-1; D is perhaps TRBD2 (5 bases). Input material: blood. This clonotype originated in a woman aged 40-49 years in good health. The CDR3 bases are TGCGCCAGCAGCTTCAGCGGAGCTTACAATGAGCAGTTCTTC. Amino acids: CASSFSGAYNEQFF.